The entry below describes one T cell receptor (beta chain). The data were obtained in a study of tumor T cells in aggressive B-cell lymphoma. Germline-derived CDR1 and CDR2 are SGHRS and YFSETQ. V dropped 5 bases and J dropped 5 bases, with 16 bases sitting between them. The CDR3 is 14 amino acids. Generated by immunoSEQ multiplex PCR, the TCRdb table keeps only in-frame clones and is missing some. Of 6,600 or so clones detected, 70% to 90% appear once; the ten largest clones hold around 3.2%. Sequenced input: tumor tissue. The V call is TRBV5-1, the J call TRBJ1-2; D possibly corresponds to TRBD1 (6 bases). The TCR sequence derives from an adult with diffuse large B cell lymphoma. Some clones in this sample may be carry-over from other donors' samples. CDR3 region: CASRDQGSGYGYTF. CDR3 coding DNA: TGCGCCAGCAGGGACCAGGGGAGTGGATATGGCTACACCTTC.